The following is a T cell receptor beta chain sequence with its context. Original processing notes: Researchers report that nucleated cell counts were estimated from reference gene primer amplification. Libraries were prepared by immunoSEQ multiplex PCR; TCRdb keeps only in-frame clonotypes and omits some of them. For V, J and clone size, that table is used; D and trimming come from the DNA. The sample includes some 120,000 clones, approximately 84% seen only once; the top ten take about 13%. The source of the sample is a study of blood T cell repertoires in COVID-19. This CDR3 contains 14 residues. The germline V and J ends were trimmed by 5 bases and 1 base, with 12 bases remaining between them. Germline values: CDR1 SGHKS, CDR2 YYEKEE (reference sequence).

The sequence was obtained from a human donor in a cohort sampled during active COVID-19. What was sequenced was peripheral blood. The J gene is TRBJ1-1, the V gene TRBV5-5; D perhaps matches TRBD1 (6 bases). CDR3 sequence (DNA): TGTGCCAGCAGGTCGACAGGCCCGAACACTGAAGCTTTCTTT. Encoded protein: CASRSTGPNTEAFF.